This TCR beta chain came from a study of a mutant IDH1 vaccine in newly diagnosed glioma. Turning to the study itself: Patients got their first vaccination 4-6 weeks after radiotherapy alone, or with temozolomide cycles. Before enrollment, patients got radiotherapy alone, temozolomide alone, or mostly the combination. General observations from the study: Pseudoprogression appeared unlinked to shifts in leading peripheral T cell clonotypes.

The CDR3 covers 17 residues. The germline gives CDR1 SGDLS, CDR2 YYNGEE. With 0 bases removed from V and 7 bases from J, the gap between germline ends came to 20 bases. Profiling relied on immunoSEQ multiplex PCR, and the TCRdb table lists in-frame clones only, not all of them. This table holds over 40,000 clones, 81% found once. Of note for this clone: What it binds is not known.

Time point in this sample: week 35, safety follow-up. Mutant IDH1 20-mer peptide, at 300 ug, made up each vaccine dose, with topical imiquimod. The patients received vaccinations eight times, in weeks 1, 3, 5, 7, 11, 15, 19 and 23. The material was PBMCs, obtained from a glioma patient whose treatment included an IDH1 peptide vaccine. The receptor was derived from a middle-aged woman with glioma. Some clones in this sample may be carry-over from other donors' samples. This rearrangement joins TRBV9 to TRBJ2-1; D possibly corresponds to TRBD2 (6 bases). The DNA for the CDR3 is TGTGCCAGCAGCGTAGGTCTGGGGGGAGACGCGCAAAATGAGCAGTTCTTC. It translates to CASSVGLGGDAQNEQFF.